This T cell receptor beta chain was sequenced during a study of blood T cell repertoires in COVID-19. Overall study: PBMCs, B-cell-depleted T cells, or T cells provided the cDNA or gDNA that made up the material.

It was during active infection that Seattle patients were enrolled and then longitudinally followed. Per the germline V gene, CDR1 is SNHLY and CDR2 is FYNNEI. V lost 3 bases to trimming and J lost 2 bases, with 11 bases between them. The CDR3 loop spans 14 amino acids. The table came from immunoSEQ multiplex PCR; TCRdb's copy has only in-frame clones and leaves some out. Of about 340,000 clones in the sample, 75% to 90% were seen once. The chain employs TRBV2 and TRBJ2-7; no definite D call. This clonotype originated in a woman between 45 and 65 years old with COVID-19, enrolled during active disease. The sequenced material came from peripheral blood. The CDR3 DNA sequence: TGTGCCAGCAGTGATGCTGGCATTCCCTACGAGCAGTACTTC. Amino acid sequence: CASSDAGIPYEQYF.